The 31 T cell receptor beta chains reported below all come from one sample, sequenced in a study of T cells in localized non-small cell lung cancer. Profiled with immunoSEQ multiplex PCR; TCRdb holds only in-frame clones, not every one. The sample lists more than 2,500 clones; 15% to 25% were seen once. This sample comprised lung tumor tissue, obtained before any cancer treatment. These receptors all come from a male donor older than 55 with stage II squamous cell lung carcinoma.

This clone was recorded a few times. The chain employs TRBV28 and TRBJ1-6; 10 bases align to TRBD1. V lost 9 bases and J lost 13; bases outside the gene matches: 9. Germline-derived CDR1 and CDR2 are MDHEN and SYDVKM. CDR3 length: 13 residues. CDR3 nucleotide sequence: TGTGCCAGTTTCGGGACAGGGGTTTGGCCCCTCCACTTT. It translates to CASFGTGVWPLHF.

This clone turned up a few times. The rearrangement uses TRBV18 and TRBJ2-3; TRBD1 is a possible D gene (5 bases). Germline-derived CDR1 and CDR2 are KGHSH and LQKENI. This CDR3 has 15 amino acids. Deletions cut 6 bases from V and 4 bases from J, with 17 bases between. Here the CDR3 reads CASSPTAGSADTQYF. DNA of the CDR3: TGTGCCAGCTCCCCGACAGCAGGGTCCGCAGATACGCAGTATTTT.

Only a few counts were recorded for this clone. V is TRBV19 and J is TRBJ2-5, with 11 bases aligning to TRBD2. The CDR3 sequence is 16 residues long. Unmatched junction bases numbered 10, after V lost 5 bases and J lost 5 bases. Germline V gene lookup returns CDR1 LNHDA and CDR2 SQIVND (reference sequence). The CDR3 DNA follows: TGTGCCAGTAGTCCCCACCGTAGCGGGGGGGCGGAGACCCAGTACTTC. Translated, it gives CASSPHRSGGAETQYF. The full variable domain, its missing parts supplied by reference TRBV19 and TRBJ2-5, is DGGITQSPKYLFRKEGQNVTLSCEQNLNHDAMYWYRQDPGQGLRLIYYSQIVNDFQKGDIAEGYSVSREKKESFPLTVTSAQKNPTAFYLCASSPHRSGGAETQYFGPGTRLLVL.

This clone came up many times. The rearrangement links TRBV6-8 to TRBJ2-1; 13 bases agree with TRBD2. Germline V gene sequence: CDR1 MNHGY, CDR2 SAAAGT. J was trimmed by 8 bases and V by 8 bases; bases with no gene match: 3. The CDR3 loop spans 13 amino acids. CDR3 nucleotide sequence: TGTGCCAGCCATACTAGCGGGAGGGATGAGCAGTTCTTC. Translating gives CASHTSGRDEQFF.

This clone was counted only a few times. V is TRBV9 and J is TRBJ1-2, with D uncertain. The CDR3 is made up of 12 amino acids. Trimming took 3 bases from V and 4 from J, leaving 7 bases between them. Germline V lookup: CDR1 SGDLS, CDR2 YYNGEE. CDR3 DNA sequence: TGTGCCAGCAGCGGAGGGATCTATGGCTACACCTTC. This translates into CASSGGIYGYTF.

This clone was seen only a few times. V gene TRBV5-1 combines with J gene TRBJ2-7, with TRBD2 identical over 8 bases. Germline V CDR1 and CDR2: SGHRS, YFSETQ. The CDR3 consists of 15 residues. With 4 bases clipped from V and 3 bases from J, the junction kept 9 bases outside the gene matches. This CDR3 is CASSRGGSSIYEQYF. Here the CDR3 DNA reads TGCGCCAGCAGCCGCGGGGGGAGTTCCATCTACGAGCAGTACTTC.

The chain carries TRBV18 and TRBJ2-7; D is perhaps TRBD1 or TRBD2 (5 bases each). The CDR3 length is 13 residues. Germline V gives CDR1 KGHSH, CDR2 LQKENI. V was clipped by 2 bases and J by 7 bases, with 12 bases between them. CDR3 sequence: CASSPMNGAEQYF. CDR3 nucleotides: TGTGCCAGCTCACCAATGAACGGGGCGGAGCAGTACTTC.

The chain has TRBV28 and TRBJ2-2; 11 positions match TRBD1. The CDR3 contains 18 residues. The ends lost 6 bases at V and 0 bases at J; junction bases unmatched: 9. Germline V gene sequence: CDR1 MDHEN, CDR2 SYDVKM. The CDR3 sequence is CASRARTGGRANTGELFF. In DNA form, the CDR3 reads TGTGCCAGCAGGGCACGGACAGGGGGCAGAGCGAACACCGGGGAGCTGTTTTTT.

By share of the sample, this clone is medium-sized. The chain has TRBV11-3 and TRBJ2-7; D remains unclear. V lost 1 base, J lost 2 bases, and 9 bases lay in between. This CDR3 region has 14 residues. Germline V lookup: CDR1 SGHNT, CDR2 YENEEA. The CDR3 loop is CASSLVGSTYEQYF. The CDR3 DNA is TGTGCCAGCAGCTTAGTGGGAAGCACCTACGAGCAGTACTTC. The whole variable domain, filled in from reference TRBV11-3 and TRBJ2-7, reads EAGVVQSPRYKIIEKKQPVAFWCNPISGHNTLYWYLQNLGQGPELLIRYENEEAVDDSQLPKDRFSAERLKGVDSTLKIQPAELGDSAVYLCASSLVGSTYEQYFGPGTRLTVT.

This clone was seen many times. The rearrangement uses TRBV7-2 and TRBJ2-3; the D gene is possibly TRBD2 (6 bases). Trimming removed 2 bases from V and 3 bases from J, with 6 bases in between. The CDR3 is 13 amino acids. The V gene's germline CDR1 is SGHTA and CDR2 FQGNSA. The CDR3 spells CASSLSGTDTQYF. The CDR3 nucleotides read TGTGCCAGCAGCTTAAGCGGGACAGATACGCAGTATTTT.

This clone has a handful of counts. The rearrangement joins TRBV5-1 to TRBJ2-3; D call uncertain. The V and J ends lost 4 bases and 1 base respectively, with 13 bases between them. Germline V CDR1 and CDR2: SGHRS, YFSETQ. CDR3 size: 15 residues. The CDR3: CASSIDNSGTDTQYF. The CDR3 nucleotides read TGCGCCAGCAGCATAGACAATTCTGGCACAGATACGCAGTATTTT.

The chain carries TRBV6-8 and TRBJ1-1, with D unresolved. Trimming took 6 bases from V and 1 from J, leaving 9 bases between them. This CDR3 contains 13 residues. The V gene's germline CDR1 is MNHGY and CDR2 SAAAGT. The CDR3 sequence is CASRRYQNTEAFF. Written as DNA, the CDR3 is TGTGCCAGCAGACGGTATCAGAACACTGAAGCTTTCTTT.

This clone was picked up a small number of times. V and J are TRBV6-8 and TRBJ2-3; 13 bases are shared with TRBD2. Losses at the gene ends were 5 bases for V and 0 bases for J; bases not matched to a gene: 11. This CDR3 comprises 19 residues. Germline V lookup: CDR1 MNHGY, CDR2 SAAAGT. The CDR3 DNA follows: TGTGCCAGCAGTAGCCCACCGGGACTAGCGGGAACTAGCACAGATACGCAGTATTTT. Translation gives CASSSPPGLAGTSTDTQYF.

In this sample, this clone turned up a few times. For the CDR3, the DNA is TGTGCCTGGAGTGGCCCCGGGTATGGTTCACCCCTCCACTTT. This translates into CAWSGPGYGSPLHF. The chain has TRBV30 and TRBJ1-6; the D is unclear. The length of the CDR3 is 14 residues. V was clipped by 1 base and J by 9 bases, with 13 bases between them. The V gene's germline CDR1 is GTSNPN and CDR2 SVGIG (reference sequence).

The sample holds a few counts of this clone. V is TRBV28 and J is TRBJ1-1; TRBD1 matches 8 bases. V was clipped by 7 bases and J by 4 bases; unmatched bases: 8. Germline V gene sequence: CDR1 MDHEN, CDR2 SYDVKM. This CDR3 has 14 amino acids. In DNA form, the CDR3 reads TGTGCCAGCACACGACAGGGGTTGGGCACTGAAGCTTTCTTT. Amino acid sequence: CASTRQGLGTEAFF. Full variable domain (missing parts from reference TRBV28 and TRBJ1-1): DVKVTQSSRYLVKRTGEKVFLECVQDMDHENMFWYRQDPGLGLRLIYFSYDVKMKEKGDIPEGYSVSREKKERFSLILESASTNQTSMYLCASTRQGLGTEAFFGQGTRLTVV.

In DNA form, the CDR3 reads TGTGCCAGCAGCGCGCCGGGTAGCACCGGGGAGCTGTTTTTT. It specifies CASSAPGSTGELFF. V and J are TRBV28 and TRBJ2-2; D is ambiguous. The germline CDR1 and CDR2 sequences are MDHEN and SYDVKM. Trimming removed 6 bases at V and 4 bases at J, with 12 bases between. This CDR3 is 14 amino acids long.

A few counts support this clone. The CDR3 here is CASRDSVRDNEQFF. The CDR3 bases are TGTGCCAGCAGGGATTCGGTCAGGGACAATGAGCAGTTCTTC. The chain recombines TRBV6-8 with TRBJ2-1, with D tentatively TRBD1 (5 bases). Trimming stripped 6 bases from V and 5 bases from J, with 14 bases between. The CDR3 is made up of 14 amino acids. In germline, CDR1 is MNHGY, CDR2 SAAAGT.

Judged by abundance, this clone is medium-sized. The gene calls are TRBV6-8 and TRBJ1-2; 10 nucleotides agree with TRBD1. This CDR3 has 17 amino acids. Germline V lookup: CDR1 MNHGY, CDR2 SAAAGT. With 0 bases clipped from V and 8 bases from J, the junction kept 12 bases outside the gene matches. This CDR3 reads CASSYSFLRQGAAGYTF. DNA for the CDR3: TGTGCCAGCAGTTACTCATTTTTAAGACAGGGGGCGGCCGGCTACACCTTC.

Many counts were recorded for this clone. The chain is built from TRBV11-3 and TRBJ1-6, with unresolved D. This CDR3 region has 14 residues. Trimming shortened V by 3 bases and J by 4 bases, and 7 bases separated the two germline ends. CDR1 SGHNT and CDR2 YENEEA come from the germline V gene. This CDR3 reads CASSLGLYNSPLHF. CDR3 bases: TGTGCCAGCAGCTTGGGTCTTTATAATTCACCCCTCCACTTT.

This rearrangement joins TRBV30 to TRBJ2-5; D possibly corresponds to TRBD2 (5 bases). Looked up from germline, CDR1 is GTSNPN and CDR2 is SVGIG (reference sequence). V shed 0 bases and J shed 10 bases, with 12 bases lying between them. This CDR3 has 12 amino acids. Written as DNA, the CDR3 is TGTGCCTGGAGTGTTAGAGTAGGGAGCCAGTACTTC. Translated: CAWSVRVGSQYF.

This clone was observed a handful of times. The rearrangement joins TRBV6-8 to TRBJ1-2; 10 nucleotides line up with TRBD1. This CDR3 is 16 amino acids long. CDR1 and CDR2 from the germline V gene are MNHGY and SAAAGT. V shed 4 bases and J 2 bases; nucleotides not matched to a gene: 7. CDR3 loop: CASSSQPGQGNYGYTF. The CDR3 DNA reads TGTGCCAGCAGTTCGCAACCGGGACAGGGGAACTATGGCTACACCTTC.

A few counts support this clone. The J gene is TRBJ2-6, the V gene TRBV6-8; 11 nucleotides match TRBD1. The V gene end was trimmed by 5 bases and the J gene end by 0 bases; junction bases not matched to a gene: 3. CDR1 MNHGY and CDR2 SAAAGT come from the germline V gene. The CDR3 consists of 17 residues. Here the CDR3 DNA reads TGTGCCAGCAGTAGGACAGGGGGCTTCTCTGGGGCCAACGTCCTGACTTTC. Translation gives CASSRTGGFSGANVLTF.

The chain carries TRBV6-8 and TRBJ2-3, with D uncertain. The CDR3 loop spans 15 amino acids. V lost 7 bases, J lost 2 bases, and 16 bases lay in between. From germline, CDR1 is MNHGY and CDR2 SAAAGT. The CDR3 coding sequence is TGTGCCAGCACCACGAACTGGCGGTACACAGATACGCAGTATTTT. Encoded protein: CASTTNWRYTDTQYF.

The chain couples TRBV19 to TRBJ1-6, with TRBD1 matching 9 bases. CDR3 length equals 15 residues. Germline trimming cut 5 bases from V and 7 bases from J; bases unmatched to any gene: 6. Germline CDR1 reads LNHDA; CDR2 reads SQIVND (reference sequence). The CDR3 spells CASSPRQGGNSPLHF. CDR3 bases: TGTGCCAGTAGTCCCCGACAGGGGGGAAATTCACCCCTCCACTTT. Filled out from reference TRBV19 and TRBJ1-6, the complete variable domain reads DGGITQSPKYLFRKEGQNVTLSCEQNLNHDAMYWYRQDPGQGLRLIYYSQIVNDFQKGDIAEGYSVSREKKESFPLTVTSAQKNPTAFYLCASSPRQGGNSPLHFGNGTRLTVT.

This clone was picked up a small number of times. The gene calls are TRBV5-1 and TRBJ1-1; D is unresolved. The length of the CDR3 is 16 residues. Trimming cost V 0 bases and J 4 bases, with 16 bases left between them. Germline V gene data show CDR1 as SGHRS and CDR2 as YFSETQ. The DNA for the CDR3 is TGCGCCAGCAGCTTGGGGGTGGGCGTCGGAATCACTGAAGCTTTCTTT. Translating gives CASSLGVGVGITEAFF.

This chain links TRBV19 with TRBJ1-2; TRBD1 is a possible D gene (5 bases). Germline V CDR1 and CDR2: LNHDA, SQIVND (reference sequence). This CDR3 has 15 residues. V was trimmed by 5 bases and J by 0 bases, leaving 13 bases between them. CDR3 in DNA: TGTGCCAGTAGTGGAGAATTACAGGCTAACTATGGCTACACCTTC. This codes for CASSGELQANYGYTF.

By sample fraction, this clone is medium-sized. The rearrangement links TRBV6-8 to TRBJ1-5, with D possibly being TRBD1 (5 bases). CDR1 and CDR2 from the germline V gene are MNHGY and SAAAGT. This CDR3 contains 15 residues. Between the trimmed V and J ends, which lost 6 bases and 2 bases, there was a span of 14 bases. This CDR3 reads CASRRGVGGNQPQHF. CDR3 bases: TGTGCCAGCAGGAGGGGCGTTGGGGGCAATCAGCCCCAGCATTTT.

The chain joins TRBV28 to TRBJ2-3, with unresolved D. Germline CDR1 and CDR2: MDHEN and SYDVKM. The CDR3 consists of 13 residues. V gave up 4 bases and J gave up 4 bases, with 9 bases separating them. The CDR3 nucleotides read TGTGCCAGCAGTTCCCAAGCGCCAGATACGCAGTATTTT. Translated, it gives CASSSQAPDTQYF.

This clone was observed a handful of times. For the CDR3, the DNA is TGTGCCAGCAGCCGGCCGATCAAGGGTGGGGCCACAGATACGCAGTATTTT. Its translation: CASSRPIKGGATDTQYF. The V and J genes are TRBV14 and TRBJ2-3, with a tentative D call TRBD1 (5 bases). Trimming pared 4 bases from V and 2 bases from J, leaving 19 bases between. This CDR3 comprises 17 residues. CDR1 SGHDN and CDR2 FVKESK come from the germline V gene.

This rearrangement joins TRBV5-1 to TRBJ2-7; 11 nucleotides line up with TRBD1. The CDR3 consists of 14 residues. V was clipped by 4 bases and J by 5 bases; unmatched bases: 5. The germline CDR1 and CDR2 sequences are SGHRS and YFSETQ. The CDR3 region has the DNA TGCGCCAGCAGCCCTTGGACAGGGGGCCACGAGCAGTACTTC. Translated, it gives CASSPWTGGHEQYF. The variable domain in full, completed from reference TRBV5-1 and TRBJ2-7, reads KAGVTQTPRYLIKTRGQQVTLSCSPISGHRSVSWYQQTPGQGLQFLFEYFSETQRNKGNFPGRFSGRQFSNSRSEMNVSTLELGDSALYLCASSPWTGGHEQYFGPGTRLTVT.

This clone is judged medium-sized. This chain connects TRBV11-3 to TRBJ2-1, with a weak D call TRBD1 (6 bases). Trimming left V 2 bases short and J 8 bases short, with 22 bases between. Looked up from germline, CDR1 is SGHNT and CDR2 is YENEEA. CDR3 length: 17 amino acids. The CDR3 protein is CASSLRRAGQGLDEQFF. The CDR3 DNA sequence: TGTGCCAGCAGCTTAAGGAGAGCTGGGCAGGGGCTCGATGAGCAGTTCTTC.